This paragraph reports one T cell receptor (beta chain). Sequenced by immunoSEQ multiplex PCR; TCRdb stores in-frame clones only, minus some. The top ten clones hold roughly 14% of a sample with approximately 140,000 clones, 90% to 95% of them seen once. This sample was included in a study of control samples from healthy donors and cancer patients. The CDR3 is 16 residues long. V was pared by 1 base and J by 1 base, with 0 bases of the junction left unmatched. Germline V CDR1 and CDR2: SGHTA, FQGTGA. The V call is TRBV7-3, the J call TRBJ2-3; 12 bases line up with TRBD2. The sample comprised blood. This receptor was identified in a man aged 40-49 years in good health. CDR3 bases: TGTGCCAGCAGCTTAAGGACTAGCGGGGGCACAGATACGCAGTATTTT. Amino acids: CASSLRTSGGTDTQYF.